What follows are 17 T cell receptor beta chains derived from one specimen sequenced in a study of control samples from healthy donors and cancer patients. TCRdb's table, derived via immunoSEQ multiplex PCR, lists solely in-frame clones and lacks some. Of about 160,000 clones listed, about 94% are singletons. Material: blood. These receptors originate from a woman in her 30s in good health.

The gene calls are TRBV29-1 and TRBJ2-7, with D possibly TRBD1 on 7 matching bases. The CDR3 consists of 11 residues. Trimming pared 5 bases from V and 8 bases from J, leaving 13 bases between. Germline-derived CDR1 and CDR2 are SQVTM and ANQGSEA. This CDR3 reads CSVRGTEKQYF. The CDR3 DNA is TGCAGCGTTCGCGGGACAGAAAAGCAGTACTTC.

J is TRBJ2-1 and V is TRBV21-1; no check of the table's D call, TRBD2, against the DNA was made. TRBV21-1 is deemed a pseudogene. The CDR3 loop spans 13 amino acids. The CDR3 is CASSKALAGVQFF. The CDR3 nucleotides read TGTGCCAGCAGCAAAGCCCTAGCGGGAGTGCAGTTCTTC.

A single count supports this clone. The chain joins TRBV9 to TRBJ2-7; TRBD1 is a possible D gene (6 bases). The V and J ends lost 2 bases and 5 bases respectively, with 8 bases between them. The CDR3 has 12 residues. Germline CDR1 reads SGDLS; CDR2 reads YYNGEE. The CDR3 bases are TGTGCCAGCAGCGTTCCAGGGGACGAGCAGTACTTC. Its translation: CASSVPGDEQYF. The full variable domain, its missing parts supplied by reference TRBV9 and TRBJ2-7, is DSGVTQTPKHLITATGQRVTLRCSPRSGDLSVYWYQQSLDQGLQFLIQYYNGEERAKGNILERFSAQQFPDLHSELNLSSLELGDSALYFCASSVPGDEQYFGPGTRLTVT.

This clone was seen once. The J gene is TRBJ2-2, the V gene TRBV19; 10 bases align to TRBD1. V gave up 8 bases and J gave up 4 bases; unmatched junction bases: 7. The CDR3 loop spans 15 amino acids. Germline assignment: CDR1 LNHDA and CDR2 SQIVND (reference sequence). CDR3 region: CASAPWTGGTGELFF. In DNA form, the CDR3 reads TGTGCCAGTGCGCCCTGGACAGGGGGCACCGGGGAGCTGTTTTTT.

CDR3 region: CASSLRSSGGVNEQFF. The CDR3 region has the DNA TGTGCCAGTAGTCTTAGGAGTAGCGGGGGAGTAAATGAGCAGTTCTTC. This chain joins TRBV19 and TRBJ2-1, with 9 bases matching TRBD2. V dropped 5 bases and J dropped 7; count of bases not matched to a gene: 12. This CDR3 has 16 amino acids. The V gene's germline CDR1 is LNHDA and CDR2 SQIVND (reference sequence).

This rearrangement joins TRBV5-6 to TRBJ1-6; a weak D match, TRBD1 (5 bases). The CDR3 spans 14 residues. Trimming removed 4 bases from V and 7 bases from J, with 12 bases in between. Germline CDR1 is SGHDT and CDR2 is YYEEEE. Here the CDR3 reads CASSAGHANSPLHF. The CDR3 nucleotides read TGTGCCAGCAGCGCCGGACACGCCAATTCACCCCTCCACTTT.

The rearrangement uses TRBV3-1 (or the pseudogene TRBV3-2) and TRBJ2-3, with 9 bases identical to TRBD2. V was pared by 5 bases and J by 2 bases, with 23 bases of the junction left unmatched. The CDR3 totals 21 residues. The germline gives CDR1 LGHDT, CDR2 YNNKEL (reference sequence). This CDR3 reads CASSKLTGTSPPASDTDTQYF. The CDR3 nucleotides are TGTGCCAGCAGCAAACTAACCGGGACTAGCCCTCCCGCCTCGGACACAGATACGCAGTATTTT.

CDR3 sequence: CAISEGVSVEEQFF. The CDR3 region has the DNA TGTGCCATCAGTGAAGGCGTCTCCGTTGAAGAGCAGTTCTTC. This chain joins TRBV10-3 and TRBJ2-1, with D unresolved. CDR3 length: 14 amino acids. Looked up from germline, CDR1 is ENHRY and CDR2 is SYGVKD. V was pared by 3 bases and J by 10 bases, with 16 bases between.

The CDR3 spells CASSSLSRAYNEQFF. The CDR3 nucleotides read TGTGCCAGCAGCTCCTTGAGCAGGGCCTACAATGAGCAGTTCTTC. This chain uses TRBV6-6 with TRBJ2-1, with D possibly matching TRBD1 (5 bases). Trimming shortened V by 6 bases and J by 2 bases, and 14 bases separated the two germline ends. Germline CDR1 reads MNHNY; CDR2 reads SVGAGI (reference sequence). This CDR3 is 15 amino acids long.

V gene TRBV7-6 combines with J gene TRBJ2-3, with TRBD2 matching over 9 bases. The CDR3 sequence is 19 residues long. Trimming cost V 3 bases and J 0 bases; bases outside gene matches: 13. Per germline, CDR1 SGHVS and CDR2 FNYEAQ. The CDR3 spells CASSLDSGGFASSTDTQYF. Here the CDR3 DNA reads TGTGCCAGCAGCTTGGATAGCGGGGGTTTTGCTTCTAGCACAGATACGCAGTATTTT.

The CDR3 region has the DNA TGTGCCAGCAAAGGGACAGCTTTCGACGATGAGCAGTTCTTC. Residues: CASKGTAFDDEQFF. V and J are TRBV28 and TRBJ2-1, with 7 nucleotides matching TRBD1. V lost 7 bases, J lost 8 bases, and 11 bases stayed unmatched. The germline V gene has CDR1 MDHEN and CDR2 SYDVKM. The CDR3 loop spans 14 amino acids.

A word on this clone: At the DNA level, this CDR3 is encoded by other sequences in the same sample as well. The chain combines TRBV12-3 or TRBV12-4 with TRBJ1-1, with D uncertain. Trimming removed 6 bases at V and 1 base at J, with 9 bases between. This CDR3 is built from 13 residues. The CDR3 here is CASSLQGNTEAFF. The DNA for the CDR3 is TGTGCCAGCAGCCTCCAAGGGAACACTGAAGCTTTCTTT.

This chain connects TRBV24-1 to TRBJ2-1; possible D gene TRBD1, 6 bases. Germline V gene lookup returns CDR1 KGHDR and CDR2 SFDVKD. Trimming removed 4 bases from V and 15 bases from J, with 24 bases in between. The CDR3 runs to 15 residues. This CDR3 is CATSDQNWDTKHAFF. In DNA, the CDR3 is TGTGCCACCAGTGACCAAAATTGGGACACCAAGCACGCGTTCTTC.

The chain is built from TRBV19 and TRBJ2-6, with D possibly being TRBD1 (5 bases). Germline lookup yields CDR1 LNHDA and CDR2 SQIVND (reference sequence). The CDR3 contains 17 residues. The ends were cut back, 3 bases at V and 1 base at J, with 13 bases in the middle. The CDR3 sequence: CASSISGLGSGANVLTF. DNA for the CDR3: TGTGCCAGTAGTATTTCAGGGTTAGGGTCTGGGGCCAACGTCCTGACTTTC.

This CDR3 is CASSTRTSGGDTQYF. In DNA form, the CDR3 reads TGTGCCAGCAGCACCCGGACTAGCGGGGGGGATACGCAGTATTTT. The rearrangement links TRBV7-9 to TRBJ2-3; 14 bases line up with TRBD2. V dropped 5 bases and J dropped 6; count of bases not matched to a gene: 4. There are 15 residues in the CDR3. Germline CDR1 is SEHNR and CDR2 is FQNEAQ (reference sequence).

CDR3 DNA sequence: TGCGCCAGCAGCCTGGGAGTTTCGGGCACAGATACGCAGTATTTT. Translated: CASSLGVSGTDTQYF. The rearrangement uses TRBV4-1 and TRBJ2-3; tentative D call: TRBD2 (5 bases). The CDR3 has 15 amino acids. Germline V gene lookup returns CDR1 MGHRA and CDR2 YSYEKL. The V end was cut by 4 bases, the J end by 1 base, with 12 bases between.

The rearrangement joins TRBV25-1 to TRBJ2-1; TRBD2 aligns across 9 bases. J gave up 0 bases and V 2 bases, and 8 bases lay outside the gene matches. In germline, CDR1 is MGHDK, CDR2 SYGVNS. This CDR3 has 18 amino acids. This CDR3 is CASSEPTLTSGSYNEQFF. The CDR3 nucleotides read TGTGCCAGCAGTGAACCCACCTTGACTAGCGGCTCCTACAATGAGCAGTTCTTC. The full variable domain, with the rest looked up from reference TRBV25-1 and TRBJ2-1, is EADIYQTPRYLVIGTGKKITLECSQTMGHDKMYWYQQDPGMELHLIHYSYGVNSTEKGDLSSESTVSRIRTEHFPLTLESARPSHTSQYLCASSEPTLTSGSYNEQFFGPGTRLTVL.